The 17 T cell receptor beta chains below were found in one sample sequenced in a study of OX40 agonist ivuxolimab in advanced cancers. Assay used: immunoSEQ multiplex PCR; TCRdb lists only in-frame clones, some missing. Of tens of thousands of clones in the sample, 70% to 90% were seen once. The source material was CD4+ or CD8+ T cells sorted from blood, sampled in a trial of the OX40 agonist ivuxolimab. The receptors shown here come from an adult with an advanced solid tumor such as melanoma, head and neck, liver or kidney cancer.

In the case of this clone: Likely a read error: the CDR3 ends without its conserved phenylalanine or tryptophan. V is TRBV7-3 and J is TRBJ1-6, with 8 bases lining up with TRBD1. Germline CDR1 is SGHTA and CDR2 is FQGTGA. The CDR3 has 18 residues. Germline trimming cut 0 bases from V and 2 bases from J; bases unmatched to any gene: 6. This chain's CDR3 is CASSLTGDRKTYNSPLHL. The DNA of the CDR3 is TGTGCCAGCAGCTTAACGGGGGACAGGAAAACCTATAATTCACCCCTCCACCTT.

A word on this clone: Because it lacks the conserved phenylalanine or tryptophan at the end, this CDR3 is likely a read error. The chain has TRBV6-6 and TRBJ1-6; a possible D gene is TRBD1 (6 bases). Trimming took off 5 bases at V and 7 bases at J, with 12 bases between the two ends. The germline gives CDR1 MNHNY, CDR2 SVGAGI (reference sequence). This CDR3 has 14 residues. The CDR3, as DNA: TGTGCCAGCAGTACGGACAGTGACAATTCACCCCTCCACCTT. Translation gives CASSTDSDNSPLHL.

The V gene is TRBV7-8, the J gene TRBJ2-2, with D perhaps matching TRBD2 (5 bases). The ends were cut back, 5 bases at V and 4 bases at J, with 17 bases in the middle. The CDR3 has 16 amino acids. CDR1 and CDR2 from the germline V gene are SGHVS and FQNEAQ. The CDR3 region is CASSLWFSGSTGELFF. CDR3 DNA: TGTGCCAGCAGCCTCTGGTTTTCGGGGAGCACCGGGGAGCTGTTTTTT.

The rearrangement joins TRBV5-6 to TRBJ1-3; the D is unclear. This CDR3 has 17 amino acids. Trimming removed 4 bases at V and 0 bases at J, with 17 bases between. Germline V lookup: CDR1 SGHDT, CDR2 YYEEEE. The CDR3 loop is CASSGPDLGHSGNTIYF. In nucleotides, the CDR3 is TGTGCCAGCAGCGGGCCCGACTTAGGTCACTCTGGAAACACCATATATTTT.

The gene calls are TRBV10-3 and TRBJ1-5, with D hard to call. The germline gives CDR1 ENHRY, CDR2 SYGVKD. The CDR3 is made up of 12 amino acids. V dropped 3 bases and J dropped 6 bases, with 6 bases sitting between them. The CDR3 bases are TGTGCCATCAGTGACGCGCCTCAGCCCCAGCATTTT. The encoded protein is CAISDAPQPQHF.

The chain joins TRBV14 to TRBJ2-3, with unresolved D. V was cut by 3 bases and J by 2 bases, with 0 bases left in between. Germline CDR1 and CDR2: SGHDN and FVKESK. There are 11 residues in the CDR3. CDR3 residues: CASSHTDTQYF. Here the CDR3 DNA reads TGTGCCAGCAGCCACACAGATACGCAGTATTTT.

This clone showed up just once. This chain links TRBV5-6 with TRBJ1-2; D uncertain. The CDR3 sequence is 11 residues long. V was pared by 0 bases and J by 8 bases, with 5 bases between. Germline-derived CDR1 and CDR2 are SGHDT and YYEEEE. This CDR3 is CASSLDSGYTF. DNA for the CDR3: TGTGCCAGCAGCTTGGACAGCGGCTACACCTTC.

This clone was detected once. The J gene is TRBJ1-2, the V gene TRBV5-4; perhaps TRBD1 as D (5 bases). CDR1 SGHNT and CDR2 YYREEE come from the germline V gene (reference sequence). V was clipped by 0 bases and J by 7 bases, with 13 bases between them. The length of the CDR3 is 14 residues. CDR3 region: CASSLASGARGYTF. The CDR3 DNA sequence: TGTGCCAGCAGCTTGGCTAGCGGGGCGCGTGGCTACACCTTC.

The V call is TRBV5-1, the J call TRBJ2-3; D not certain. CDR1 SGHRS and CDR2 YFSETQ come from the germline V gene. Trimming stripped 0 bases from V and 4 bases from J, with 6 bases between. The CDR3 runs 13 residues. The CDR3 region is CASSLATPDTQYF. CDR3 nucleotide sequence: TGCGCCAGCAGCTTGGCAACCCCAGATACGCAGTATTTT.

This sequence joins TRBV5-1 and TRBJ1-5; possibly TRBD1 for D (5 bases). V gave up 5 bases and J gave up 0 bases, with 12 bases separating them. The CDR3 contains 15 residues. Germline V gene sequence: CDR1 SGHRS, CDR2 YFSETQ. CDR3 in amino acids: CASSPSGDSNQPQHF. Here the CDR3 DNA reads TGCGCCAGCAGTCCTTCGGGGGATAGCAATCAGCCCCAGCATTTT.

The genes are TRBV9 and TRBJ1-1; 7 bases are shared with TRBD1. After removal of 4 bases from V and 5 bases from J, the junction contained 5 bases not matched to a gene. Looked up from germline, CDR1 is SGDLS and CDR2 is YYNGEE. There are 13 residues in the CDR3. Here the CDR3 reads CASSRDSKTEAFF. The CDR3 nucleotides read TGTGCCAGCAGCCGGGACAGCAAGACTGAAGCTTTCTTT.

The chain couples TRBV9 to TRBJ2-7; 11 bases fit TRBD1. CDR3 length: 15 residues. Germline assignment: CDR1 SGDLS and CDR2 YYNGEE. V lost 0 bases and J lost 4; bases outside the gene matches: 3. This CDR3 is CASSVGGTGGYEQYF. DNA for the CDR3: TGTGCCAGCAGCGTAGGAGGGACAGGGGGATACGAGCAGTACTTC.

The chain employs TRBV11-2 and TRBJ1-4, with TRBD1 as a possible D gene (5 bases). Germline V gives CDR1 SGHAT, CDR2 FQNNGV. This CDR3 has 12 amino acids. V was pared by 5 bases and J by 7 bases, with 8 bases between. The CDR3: CASSRDGEKLFF. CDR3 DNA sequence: TGTGCCAGCAGCCGGGACGGTGAAAAACTGTTTTTT.

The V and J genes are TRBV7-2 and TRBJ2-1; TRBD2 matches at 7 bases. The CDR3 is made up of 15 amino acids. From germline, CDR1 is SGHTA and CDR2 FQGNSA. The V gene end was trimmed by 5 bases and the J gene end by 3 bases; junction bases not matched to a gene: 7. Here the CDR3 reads CASSVSGRFYNEQFF. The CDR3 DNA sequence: TGTGCCAGCAGCGTTAGCGGGCGATTCTACAATGAGCAGTTCTTC.

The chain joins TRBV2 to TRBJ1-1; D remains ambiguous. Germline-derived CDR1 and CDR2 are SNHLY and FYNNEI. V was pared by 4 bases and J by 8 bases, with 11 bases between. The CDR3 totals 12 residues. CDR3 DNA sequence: TGTGCCAGCAGTGCTCTCCCCACCGAAGCTTTCTTT. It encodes CASSALPTEAFF.

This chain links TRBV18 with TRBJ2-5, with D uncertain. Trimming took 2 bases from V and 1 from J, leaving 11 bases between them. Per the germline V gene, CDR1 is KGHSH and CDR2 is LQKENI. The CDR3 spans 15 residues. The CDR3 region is CASSPNWASQETQYF. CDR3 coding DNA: TGTGCCAGCTCACCAAATTGGGCTAGCCAAGAGACCCAGTACTTC.

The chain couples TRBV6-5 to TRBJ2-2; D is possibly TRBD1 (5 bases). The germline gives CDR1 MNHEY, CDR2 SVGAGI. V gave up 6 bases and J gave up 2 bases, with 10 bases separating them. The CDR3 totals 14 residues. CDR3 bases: TGTGCCAGCAGAAATGGACACAACACCGGGGAGCTGTTTTTT. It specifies CASRNGHNTGELFF.